This T cell receptor beta chain was obtained from a study of Ad26.COV2.S vaccination and SARS-CoV-2 variants. Specified treatment: around 19 received Ad26.COV2.S at low or high dose, single or two shots; about 5 received placebo; per-sample allocation not given. All samples were drawn on day 63, counting from the first vaccine or placebo injection. An Ad26 vector expressing Wuhan-strain SARS-CoV-2 spike served as the vaccine. This CDR3 has 15 amino acids. V was trimmed by 3 bases and J by 4 bases, leaving 13 bases between them. Germline V gene data show CDR1 as SGHRS and CDR2 as YFSETQ. TCRdb's table, derived via immunoSEQ multiplex PCR, lists solely in-frame clones and lacks some. The data show roughly 410,000 clones, 83% seen once.

The V and J genes are TRBV5-1 and TRBJ1-4; no clear D gene. The clonotype was recovered from a person between 18 and 60 years old who received the Ad26.COV2.S COVID-19 vaccine or a placebo. The sample here was peripheral blood, taken in a trial of Ad26.COV2.S vaccine versus placebo. CDR3 bases: TGCGCCAGCAGCTCAGACCCACAGAGTAATGAAAAACTGTTTTTT. Translated: CASSSDPQSNEKLFF.